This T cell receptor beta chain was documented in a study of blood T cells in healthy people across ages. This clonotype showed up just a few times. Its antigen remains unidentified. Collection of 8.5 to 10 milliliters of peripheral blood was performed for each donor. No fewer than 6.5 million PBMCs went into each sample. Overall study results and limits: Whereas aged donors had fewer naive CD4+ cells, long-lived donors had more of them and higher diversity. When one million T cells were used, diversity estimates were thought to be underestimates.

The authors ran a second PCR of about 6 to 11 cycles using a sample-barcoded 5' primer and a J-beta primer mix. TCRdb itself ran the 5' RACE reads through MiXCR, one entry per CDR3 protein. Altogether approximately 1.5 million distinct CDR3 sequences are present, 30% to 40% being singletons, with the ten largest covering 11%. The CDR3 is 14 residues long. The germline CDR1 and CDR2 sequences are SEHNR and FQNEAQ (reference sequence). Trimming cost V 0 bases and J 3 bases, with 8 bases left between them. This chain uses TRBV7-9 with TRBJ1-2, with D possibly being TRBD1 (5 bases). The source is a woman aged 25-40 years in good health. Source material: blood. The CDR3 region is CASSLAGVDYGYTF. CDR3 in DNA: TGTGCCAGCAGCTTAGCAGGGGTTGACTATGGCTACACCTTC.